This entry features one TCR beta chain sequence. Its specificity is unknown. Expressed TCRB transcripts were sequenced, since all the RNA that had been isolated was reverse transcribed. Naive, central memory and regulatory T cell samples came to a mean of approximately 3.57 million reads. Only in-frame clones appear in the TCRdb table, and some are missing; sequencing was by immunoSEQ multiplex PCR. In the table there are hundreds of thousands of clones, 11% to 15% of which are singletons. CDR3 length equals 15 residues. From germline, CDR1 is SGHRS and CDR2 YFSETQ. V shed 1 base, J shed 0 bases, and the junction held 3 bases outside the gene matches. A single heparinised blood sample, averaging approximately 116 mL, was obtained per donor. CD45RO/CCR7/CD25/CD127/CD95/CD27 sorting isolated CD4+ naive, central memory, regulatory and stem cell-like memory cells. Populations obtained by sorting all exceeded 98% purity.

The data derive from a study of beta chain features in type 1 diabetes. The study's findings and limits: Shorter TCRB CDR3s, moderately but significantly so, marked every one of the four CD4+ subsets in Type 1 diabetes patients.

Specimen: naive CD4+ T cells from blood. The J gene is TRBJ1-1, the V gene TRBV5-1; 7 bases line up with TRBD1. The TCR was taken from a man between 18 and 35 years old with type 1 diabetes. This CDR3 reads CASSLSGTVNTEAFF. CDR3 coding DNA: TGCGCCAGCAGCTTGTCCGGGACAGTGAACACTGAAGCTTTCTTT.